This record covers a single TCR beta chain. The antigen this receptor binds is unknown. Nothing much larger sits one base from this clone, and base qualities are not available. TCRbeta CDR3 regions were amplified from genomic DNA using the immunoSEQ Assay, a bias-controlled multiplex PCR. As for how the authors treated the data: The number of nucleated cells in each sample was estimated by amplification of reference gene primers within the assay. To quantify the absolute abundance of each unique TCRbeta CDR3 rearrangement, sequence reads were collapsed and filtered. Productive Simpson clonality was computed per sample as the square root of Simpson's diversity index over productive rearrangements. This immuneACCESS table, as held by TCRdb, lists in-frame sequences with V and J called but not all clones. Of the missing ones, under half trace to an unresolved V gene in checked studies; the others have no known cause. V and J calls and clone size are those listed in that table; D and trimming were worked out from the DNA. The sample table lists approximately 75,000 clones, around nine tenths of them with a count of one. Of the sample, around 6% falls within the top ten clones.

In Seattle, one collaborating source enrolled patients while the infection was active and tracked those patients longitudinally over the course of disease. Whole blood was collected in K2EDTA tubes by collaborating institutions according to the institutions' own protocols. For TCRbeta analysis, collaborators shipped samples in one of three forms: frozen whole blood, isolated PBMCs, or DNA extracted from either of those sample types. Measured from the cysteine to the phenylalanine, the CDR3 is 12 residues long. Just CDR3 DNA is preserved here, 36 bases in frame from base 1. From a lookup of the germline V gene, CDR1 and CDR2 are MDHEN and SYDVKM. V and J are truncated by 6 bases and 4 bases respectively, leaving an intervening sequence of 7 bases. These data come from a study of blood T cell repertoires in COVID-19 (dated by TCRdb to 2020 to 2022). As for the study more broadly: Collaborator samples came from the United States, Italy and Spain and covered acute and convalescent phases of COVID-19. The material from the prospective study consisted of cDNA or gDNA derived from T cells, B-cell-depleted T cells, or PBMCs. Deeply sampled blood TCRbeta repertoires from subjects exposed to, actively infected with, or recovered from COVID-19 were included in the dataset. A freely available public database, intended as a resource for researchers studying the immune response to SARS-CoV-2, is where the repertoires were released. The samples were drawn from two sources: the first 160 participants of the ongoing ImmuneRACE study, and fewer than 1,500 subjects contributed by 6 global collaborators. Sample metadata almost always included a de-identified subject ID, COVID-19 status, age in years and sex. Where available, HLA class I and class II types were obtained from metadata supplied by the sample provider rather than from assay-based typing. Overall study outcomes, separate from this receptor: The quantity of clinical and demographic metadata differed by source and by participant and was supplied without curation.

This TCR came from a man older than 75 with COVID-19, enrolled during active disease. This receptor chain uses TRBV28 and TRBJ1-5, with no confidently assigned D gene. The sample was peripheral blood. The CDR3 here reads CASRSGNQPQHF. The DNA sequence is TGTGCCAGCAGGTCGGGGAATCAGCCCCAGCATTTT.